This entry concerns a single T cell receptor (beta chain). Both 60 Vbeta primers and 13 Jbeta primers went into the PCR. Assay used: immunoSEQ multiplex PCR; TCRdb lists only in-frame clones, some missing. The repertoire has about 160,000 clones, about 71% of them found once; the top ten carry over 2.5%. After removal of 3 bases from V and 4 bases from J, the junction contained 2 bases not matched to a gene. CDR1 is LNHDA and CDR2 is SQIVND in the germline V gene (reference sequence). The CDR3 spans 13 residues. This sample was taken from a study of cytomegalovirus exposure and HLA in healthy donors. The chain employs TRBV19 and TRBJ2-5; 7 nucleotides match TRBD2. The sample taken for sequencing was PBMCs. The receptor comes from a young woman in good health and CMV-seronegative. CDR3 region: CASSMREGETQYF. The CDR3 DNA is TGTGCCAGTAGTATGAGGGAGGGAGAGACCCAGTACTTC.